This T cell receptor beta chain came from a study of shared clonotypes between healthy human individuals. Across the study: The people who gave samples were a couple of women and a few men aged 18 to 49.

There were no recent acute infections or vaccinations among the donors, who were healthy HIV-negative adults. Study conclusions and caveats: The study sampled only blood, and tissue repertoires likely differ. In general, naive subsets displayed greater estimated richness than memory subsets did.

TCRdb's copy holds only in-frame clones and misses some; the assay was immunoSEQ multiplex PCR. The repertoire holds 950,000 to 1,100,000 clones, approximately 68% seen once, with 1.5% in the top ten. Trimming shortened V by 6 bases and J by 4 bases, and 19 bases separated the two germline ends. The CDR3 runs to 16 residues. From germline, CDR1 is SGHDN and CDR2 FVKESK. A word on this clone: What it binds is unknown.

The chain has TRBV14 and TRBJ2-1, with D perhaps TRBD2 (5 bases). The specimen was memory CD4+ T cells sorted from blood. Subset in this sample: CD45RA-negative fraction. This TCR derives from a man between 18 and 29 years old in good health. CDR3 protein: CASSPLGRGIYNEQFF. CDR3 coding DNA: TGTGCCAGCAGTCCCTTGGGTAGAGGGATATACAATGAGCAGTTCTTC.